This T cell receptor beta chain was sequenced during a study of patients and donors after allogeneic stem cell transplantation (dated by TCRdb to the early 2020s). The library was built by means of RT-PCR. Sequencing instrument: NextSeq 550. Using fastp at Q25 and MiXCR, TCRdb reprocessed the public reads and kept productive beta chains. Rows matching on CDR3 protein sequence are summarized as one entry with the most common DNA and genes. The sample has some 880,000 distinct CDR3 sequences on record, under 20% of them singletons. The ten largest clones represent roughly 6% of the sample. Relative to germline, V is missing 9 bases and J is missing 7 bases, with 15 bases of the junction outside any gene match. As encoded in the germline V gene, CDR1 is SGHVS while CDR2 is FQNEAQ. Taken from cysteine to phenylalanine, the CDR3 has 14 residues. Kept here is only the CDR3 DNA, which spans 42 bases and is read in frame from base 1.

Note on this clonotype: The clone's antigen remains unknown. There are no base qualities to consult, and no much larger clone falls within one base.

Recombination linked TRBV7-8 to TRBJ2-7, with TRBD1 matching 7 junction bases. The origin of this receptor is a human donor who was either an allogeneic HSCT recipient or a stem cell or donor lymphocyte infusion donor (not recorded which). It is not recorded whose cells these are; they may come from a transplant donor. The source material was blood, either unsorted or a sorted T cell fraction (not recorded which). The CDR3 loop reads CASRGQDQLVEQYF. The sequence in DNA is TGTGCCAGTCGCGGACAGGACCAGCTTGTGGAGCAGTACTTC.